This entry concerns a single TCR beta chain. It has no known antigen specificity. One base away there is no much larger clone; base qualities are not given. The sample comes from a study of blood T cell repertoires in COVID-19 (TCRdb year 2020). With regard to the full study: The collaborator samples originated in the United States, Italy and Spain and spanned the acute and convalescent phases of COVID-19. The material from the prospective study consisted of cDNA or gDNA derived from T cells, B-cell-depleted T cells, or PBMCs. The dataset comprised deeply sampled blood TCRbeta repertoires from subjects exposed to, actively infected with, or recovered from COVID-19. A freely available public database, intended as a resource for researchers studying the immune response to SARS-CoV-2, is where the repertoires were released. The samples were drawn from the first 160 participants of the ongoing ImmuneRACE study and from about 1,200 subjects provided by 6 global collaborators. A de-identified subject ID, COVID-19 status, age in years and sex were almost always included in the sample metadata. Where available, HLA class I and class II types were obtained from metadata supplied by the sample provider rather than from assay-based typing.

As encoded in the germline V gene (reference sequence), CDR1 is LNHDA while CDR2 is SQIVND. V is shortened by 3 bases, J by 3 bases, and the region joining them spans 9 bases. The CDR3 has 13 amino acids, counting the end cysteine and phenylalanine. The sequence is cut down to CDR3 DNA, 39 bases in frame from base 1. Whole blood was collected in K2EDTA tubes by collaborating institutions according to the institutions' own protocols. For TCRbeta analysis, collaborators shipped samples in one of three forms: frozen whole blood, isolated PBMCs, or DNA extracted from either of those sample types. The paper's findings and limits, for the study overall: How much clinical and demographic metadata was included differed by source and by participant, and the metadata was provided uncurated.

TCRbeta CDR3 regions were amplified from genomic DNA by means of the immunoSEQ Assay, a bias-controlled multiplex PCR. The paper's data handling went like this. The number of nucleated cells in each sample was estimated from the amplification of reference gene primers within the assay. To quantify the absolute abundance of each unique TCRbeta CDR3 rearrangement, sequence reads were collapsed and filtered. For each sample, productive Simpson clonality was calculated as the square root of Simpson's diversity index across productive rearrangements. Drawn from immuneACCESS, this table holds only the in-frame rearrangements with V and J called that TCRdb kept. Clones are partly lost; checked studies trace under half to an unresolved V gene and leave the rest unexplained. V, J and clone size reflect that table, while D and trimming were determined from the DNA. For this sample the table gives 55,000 to 75,000 clones, of which about 81% were detected only once. The leading ten clones occupy about 9.1% of the sample.

The clonotype was recovered from a human donor in a cohort sampled during active COVID-19. The chain uses TRBV19 and TRBJ2-7, with a weak D call of TRBD1 (6 bases match). Sample: peripheral blood. The DNA reads TGTGCCAGTAGTATCGGACAGAACTACGAGCAGTACTTC. The resulting protein is CASSIGQNYEQYF.